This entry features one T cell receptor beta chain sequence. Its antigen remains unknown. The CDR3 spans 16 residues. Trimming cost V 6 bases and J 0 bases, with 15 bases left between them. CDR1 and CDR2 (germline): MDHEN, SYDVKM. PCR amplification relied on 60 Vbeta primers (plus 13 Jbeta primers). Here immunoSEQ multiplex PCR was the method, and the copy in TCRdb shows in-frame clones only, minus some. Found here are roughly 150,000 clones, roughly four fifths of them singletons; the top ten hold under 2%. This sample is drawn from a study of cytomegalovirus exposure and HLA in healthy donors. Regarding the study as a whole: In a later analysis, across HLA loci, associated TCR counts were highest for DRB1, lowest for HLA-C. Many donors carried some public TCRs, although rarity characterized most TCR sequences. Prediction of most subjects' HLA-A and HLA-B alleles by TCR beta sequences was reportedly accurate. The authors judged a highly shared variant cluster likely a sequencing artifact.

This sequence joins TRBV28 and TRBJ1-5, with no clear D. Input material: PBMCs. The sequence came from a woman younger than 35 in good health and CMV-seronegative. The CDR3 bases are TGTGCCAGCAGATCTTATCTAGTCCTTAGCAATCAGCCCCAGCATTTT. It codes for CASRSYLVLSNQPQHF.